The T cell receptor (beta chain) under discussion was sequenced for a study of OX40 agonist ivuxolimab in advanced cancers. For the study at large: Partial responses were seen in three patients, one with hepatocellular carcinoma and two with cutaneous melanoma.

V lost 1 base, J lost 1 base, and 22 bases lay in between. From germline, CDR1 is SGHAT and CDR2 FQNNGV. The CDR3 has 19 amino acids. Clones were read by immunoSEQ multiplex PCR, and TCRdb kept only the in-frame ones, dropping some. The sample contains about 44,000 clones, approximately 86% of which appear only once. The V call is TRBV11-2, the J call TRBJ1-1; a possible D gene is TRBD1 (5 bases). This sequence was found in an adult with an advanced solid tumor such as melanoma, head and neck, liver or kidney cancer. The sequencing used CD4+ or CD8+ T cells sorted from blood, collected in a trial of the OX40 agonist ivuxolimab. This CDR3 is CASSLAAGSNVDRNTEAFF. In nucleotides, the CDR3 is TGTGCCAGCAGCTTAGCGGCGGGTTCGAATGTCGACAGGAACACTGAAGCTTTCTTT.